A selection of T cell receptor beta chains follows, all from one sample in a study of T cell repertoires in aging, cancer and after chemotherapy. TCRdb analysed the multiplex PCR reads with MiXCR anew, one entry per CDR3 protein. The sample holds about 1,700 distinct CDR3 sequences, around 25% seen once. Sequenced sample: blood. All receptors derive from a human donor with a solid tumor. Each CDR3 is given without its conserved first and last residue. The order of the fields is clone size, V gene, CDR3 protein. Size tells how often a clone was seen (once, few, many) or the class of an expanded clone, and some rows leave it out.

size: few
V: TRBV6-2/TRBV6-3
CDR3: ASSSTISPTDTQY

size: large
V: TRBV6-5
CDR3: ASSYPQEGRGYEQF

size: medium-sized
V: TRBV20-1
CDR3: SARDWDGLAGDLNTGELF

size: large
V: TRBV20-1
CDR3: SARKTDNNEQF

size: medium-sized
V: TRBV20-1
CDR3: SARDPGTGDTEAF

size: .
V: TRBV19
CDR3: ASGRGLGETQY

size: .
V: TRBV10-3
CDR3: AISERELTGELF

size: medium-sized
V: TRBV10-3
CDR3: AISESVTGLAGNEQY

size: large
V: TRBV6-5
CDR3: ASSYGPSGREETQY

size: medium-sized
V: TRBV10-3
CDR3: AGGEFDYEQY

size: medium-sized
V: TRBV5-5
CDR3: ASAGTSGSYNEQF

size: medium-sized
V: TRBV20-1
CDR3: SYGASGSGSETQY

size: .
V: TRBV7-2
CDR3: ASSLTREKSYGYT

size: large
V: TRBV6-5
CDR3: ASSYNSVYEQY

size: .
V: TRBV5-5
CDR3: ASSPQGGTYNEQF

size: .
V: TRBV6-5
CDR3: ASSPGSGHNEQF

size: many
V: TRBV6-5
CDR3: ASSRSGGGNNEQF

size: medium-sized
V: TRBV5-5
CDR3: ASSLRGFTSKNIQY

size: medium-sized
V: TRBV12-3/TRBV12-4
CDR3: ASGPEGLPYNEQF

size: once
V: TRBV29-1
CDR3: SVETTGQGETQY

size: large
V: TRBV6-5
CDR3: ASARQGNYGYT

size: medium-sized
V: TRBV20-1
CDR3: SARKGGFSGELF

size: once
V: TRBV19
CDR3: ASSIAPRPGQGEDEQF

size: .
V: TRBV5-6
CDR3: ASSFLGGTSGREKY

size: medium-sized
V: TRBV10-3
CDR3: AILGGAAGELF

size: medium-sized
V: TRBV12-3/TRBV12-4
CDR3: ASSLGTGNDNEQF

size: medium-sized
V: TRBV19
CDR3: ASMKYPGNTIY

size: .
V: TRBV27
CDR3: ASSLEGYGYT

size: .
V: TRBV27
CDR3: ASRYGARGEETQY

size: medium-sized
V: TRBV10-1
CDR3: ASSALAGNEQF

size: medium-sized
V: TRBV10-3
CDR3: GSGAQEEDTQY

size: .
V: TRBV20-1
CDR3: SAIPGTSGSYNEQF

size: medium-sized
V: TRBV12-3/TRBV12-4
CDR3: ASSFGEKLF

size: large
V: TRBV15
CDR3: ATSRERGTTDTQY

size: large
V: TRBV6-5
CDR3: ASSYRGRHGQY

size: .
V: TRBV18
CDR3: ASRTSGLRLAGGYSDEQY

size: .
V: TRBV10-3
CDR3: AISEEGDTNTEAF